This T cell receptor beta chain is from a study of low-dose radiotherapy and immunotherapy resistance in tumors. Study at large: Cohort 1 received 0.5 Gy per fraction every 2 weeks, totaling 6.5 Gy. Individuals in Cohort 2 had 1 Gy per fraction every two weeks, adding up to 13 Gy over 26 weeks.

Many counts were recorded for this clonotype. The sample's time point: before trial treatment. The germline V and J ends were trimmed by 1 base and 4 bases, with 18 bases remaining between them. The CDR3 consists of 18 residues. The germline CDR1 and CDR2 sequences are SGHNT and YYREEE (reference sequence). Priming of first-strand cDNA relied on TRAV- and TRBV-specific primers (covering alpha and beta chains). TCR amplification ran 15 to 25 PCR cycles using constant-region and V-primer adapter primers. TCRdb independently ran MiXCR on the reads; one entry per CDR3 protein. The data contain under 70,000 distinct CDR3 sequences, approximately 26% of them singletons.

The rearrangement links TRBV5-4 to TRBJ2-6, with unresolved D. The material was PBMCs, obtained before treatment. The TCR originated in a male donor with prostate cancer. The DNA for the CDR3 is TGTGCCAGCAGCTTGTTACTATCCCCCGGCCCCGGGGCCAACGTCCTGACTTTC. This translates into CASSLLLSPGPGANVLTF.